The 25 T cell receptor beta chains below were found in one sample sequenced in a study of T cells in Graves' hyperthyroidism and ophthalmopathy. RNA transcripts served as the template for amplifying TCR beta CDR3 regions. The HTBI set primed first-round TCR CDR3 RT-PCR. TCRdb redid the calling of the multiplex PCR reads with MiXCR, one entry per CDR3 protein. The sample contains 750,000 to 950,000 distinct CDR3 sequences, around 38% of which appear only once. Sequencing input: blood. All receptors derive from a man between 18 and 29 years old with Graves' hyperthyroidism.

This chain joins TRBV6-5 and TRBJ1-2; 7 nucleotides align to TRBD1. Trimming cost V 3 bases and J 1 base; bases outside gene matches: 5. Germline V CDR1 and CDR2: MNHEY, SVGAGI. This CDR3 comprises 15 residues. The CDR3 DNA is TGTGCCAGCAGTTATTCCGGGACAGATAACTATGGCTACACCTTC. Translating gives CASSYSGTDNYGYTF.

This clonotype was observed a few times. The CDR3 DNA is TGCGCCAGCAGCCAAGTAATAAGCTACTATGGCTACACCTTC. It yields the protein CASSQVISYYGYTF. The chain links TRBV4-1 to TRBJ1-2; D ambiguous. V lost 1 base to trimming and J lost 3 bases, with 9 bases between them. This CDR3 comprises 14 residues. CDR1 is MGHRA and CDR2 is YSYEKL in the germline V gene.

The rearrangement links TRBV20-1 to TRBJ2-7; possibly TRBD1 for D (5 bases). Trimming removed 6 bases from V and 2 bases from J, with 11 bases in between. Germline V gene lookup returns CDR1 DFQATT and CDR2 SNEGSKA (reference sequence). The CDR3 runs 12 residues. The CDR3 sequence: CSAGQVAYEQYF. The CDR3 DNA follows: TGCAGTGCCGGACAAGTCGCCTACGAGCAGTACTTC.

J is TRBJ1-2 and V is TRBV7-2; D not resolved. The CDR3 sequence is 16 residues long. The germline V gene has CDR1 SGHTA and CDR2 FQGNSA. V lost 5 bases and J lost 1, with 17 bases in between. CDR3 amino acids: CASSPEMDDNNYGYTF. DNA of the CDR3: TGTGCCAGCAGCCCGGAGATGGACGATAATAACTATGGCTACACCTTC. The full variable domain, rest sourced from reference TRBV7-2 and TRBJ1-2, is GAGVSQSPSNKVTEKGKDVELRCDPISGHTALYWYRQSLGQGLEFLIYFQGNSAPDKSGLPSDRFSAERTGGSVSTLTIQRTQQEDSAVYLCASSPEMDDNNYGYTFGSGTRLTVV.

With regard to this clonotype: A junction boundary mismatches the germline segment, possibly from a read error. DNA for the CDR3: TGTCCCAGCAGGATTCTGACAGGAGCGGGGCAGCCCCAGCATTTT. Protein sequence: CPSRILTGAGQPQHF. J is TRBJ1-5 and V is TRBV2; D perhaps matches TRBD1 (6 bases). This CDR3 spans 15 amino acids. Germline CDR1 SNHLY, CDR2 FYNNEI.

V gene TRBV20-1 combines with J gene TRBJ1-5, with 7 positions matching TRBD1. From germline, CDR1 is DFQATT and CDR2 SNEGSKA (reference sequence). V shed 4 bases, J shed 3 bases, and the junction held 18 bases outside the gene matches. The CDR3 has 18 residues. Here the CDR3 DNA reads TGCAGTGCTATAAAGCTAGTTGCCGGTACAGGGGACAATCAGCCCCAGCATTTT. It is translated as CSAIKLVAGTGDNQPQHF.

This clonotype was detected many times. V and J are TRBV7-8 and TRBJ1-6; D remains ambiguous. Germline loops: CDR1 SGHVS, CDR2 FQNEAQ. The CDR3 is 15 amino acids. V lost 5 bases and J lost 7, with 15 bases in between. CDR3 in DNA: TGTGCCAGCAGCCTGCGGCAGCAGCCAAATTCACCCCTCCACTTT. Residues: CASSLRQQPNSPLHF.

There are a few counts of this clonotype. The J gene is TRBJ2-5, the V gene TRBV4-1; no firm D call. CDR1 and CDR2 from the germline V gene are MGHRA and YSYEKL. This CDR3 contains 15 residues. The V end lost 6 bases, the J end lost 5 bases, and 19 bases lay between the germline ends. CDR3 sequence: CASRKVWQDGETQYF. The CDR3 DNA reads as TGCGCCAGCAGAAAAGTGTGGCAGGACGGGGAGACCCAGTACTTC.

J is TRBJ2-7 and V is TRBV12-3 or TRBV12-4; 12 bases are shared with TRBD2. The ends lost 6 bases at V and 5 bases at J; junction bases unmatched: 11. This CDR3 contains 16 residues. The CDR3 DNA reads TGTGCCAGCAGCCTCCTTACTAGCGGGAGGCCCCACGAGCAGTACTTC. Encoded protein: CASSLLTSGRPHEQYF.

The genes are TRBV25-1 and TRBJ2-7; tentative D call: TRBD2 (5 bases). The CDR3 length is 12 residues. The germline CDR1 and CDR2 sequences are MGHDK and SYGVNS. The V gene lost 4 bases and the J gene lost 5 bases, with 9 bases spanning the gap. The CDR3 DNA sequence: TGTGCCAGCAGTGCTAGCTTACACGAGCAGTACTTC. Translating gives CASSASLHEQYF.

Only a few counts were recorded for this clonotype. This sequence joins TRBV7-9 and TRBJ2-7; 8 positions match TRBD1. There are 15 residues in the CDR3. The J segment lost 2 bases and the V segment lost 6 bases, leaving 9 bases of the junction unmatched. The germline gives CDR1 SEHNR, CDR2 FQNEAQ (reference sequence). The CDR3 is CASRPLRDRPYEQYF. DNA of the CDR3: TGTGCCAGCAGACCTCTCCGGGACAGGCCCTACGAGCAGTACTTC.

This chain links TRBV7-8 with TRBJ1-1, with D maybe TRBD1 (6 bases). CDR1 and CDR2 from the germline V gene are SGHVS and FQNEAQ. V was pared by 5 bases and J by 1 base, with 17 bases between. The CDR3 length is 16 residues. The CDR3, as DNA: TGTGCCAGCAGCCTTGCCGGGACACCAAAGAACACTGAAGCTTTCTTT. As protein: CASSLAGTPKNTEAFF.

This clonotype has just a few counts. This sequence joins TRBV7-8 and TRBJ1-1; D possibly corresponds to TRBD1 (5 bases). The CDR3 loop spans 15 amino acids. Germline-derived CDR1 and CDR2 are SGHVS and FQNEAQ. Trimming stripped 2 bases from V and 2 bases from J, with 12 bases between. The CDR3 region has the DNA TGTGCCAGCAGCTTATCGGGCAGGGTTAACACTGAAGCTTTCTTT. This encodes CASSLSGRVNTEAFF.

This rearrangement joins TRBV7-2 to TRBJ1-5, with D possibly TRBD1 on 5 matching bases. Trimming cost V 3 bases and J 2 bases, with 11 bases left between them. This CDR3 is built from 15 residues. In germline, CDR1 is SGHTA, CDR2 FQGNSA. In DNA, the CDR3 is TGTGCCAGCAGCTTGGTCAGGGTGGGCAATCAGCCCCAGCATTTT. Protein sequence: CASSLVRVGNQPQHF.

This clonotype appeared a single time. The genes are TRBV2 and TRBJ2-2; D possibly corresponds to TRBD1 (5 bases). From germline, CDR1 is SNHLY and CDR2 FYNNEI. The CDR3 spans 14 residues. Trimming shortened V by 5 bases and J by 4 bases, and 11 bases separated the two germline ends. The CDR3 nucleotides are TGTGCCAGCAGTCCGACAGACTCCACCGGGGAGCTGTTTTTT. It encodes CASSPTDSTGELFF.

V is TRBV5-4 and J is TRBJ2-7; D possibly corresponds to TRBD2 (6 bases). CDR3 length equals 16 residues. With 4 bases removed from V and 3 bases from J, the gap between germline ends came to 20 bases. Germline V lookup: CDR1 SGHNT, CDR2 YYREEE (reference sequence). The CDR3 DNA follows: TGTGCCAGCAGCCCCTCCCCGCGGGACGGCAGCTACGAGCAGTACTTC. Translation gives CASSPSPRDGSYEQYF.

This chain connects TRBV10-2 to TRBJ1-1, with D possibly being TRBD1 (5 bases). From germline, CDR1 is WSHSY and CDR2 SAAADI. Trimming took off 2 bases at V and 6 bases at J, with 13 bases between the two ends. This CDR3 contains 14 residues. CDR3 region: CASSENRGIAEAFF. CDR3 in DNA: TGCGCCAGCAGTGAGAATAGGGGAATCGCTGAAGCTTTCTTT.

With respect to this clonotype: Being one base from a much bigger clone, this may be a read error. The gene calls are TRBV19 and TRBJ1-1, with no clear D. Per the germline V gene, CDR1 is LNHDA and CDR2 is SQIVND (reference sequence). This CDR3 comprises 12 residues. V was pared by 6 bases and J by 9 bases, with 14 bases between. The DNA for the CDR3 is TGTGCCAGTAGGTGGACCGGAGGTAAAGCTTTCTTT. Encoded protein: CASRWTGGKAFF. The full variable domain, completed using reference TRBV19 and TRBJ1-1, is DGGITQSPKYLFRKEGQNVTLSCEQNLNHDAMYWYRQDPGQGLRLIYYSQIVNDFQKGDIAEGYSVSREKKESFPLTVTSAQKNPTAFYLCASRWTGGKAFFGQGTRLTVV.

This clonotype was counted a few times. A much larger clone lies one base from this, so it may be a read error. The chain recombines TRBV11-2 with TRBJ2-5; 8 bases are shared with TRBD1. The ends lost 6 bases at V and 5 bases at J; junction bases unmatched: 8. In germline, CDR1 is SGHAT, CDR2 FQNNGV. This CDR3 has 14 amino acids. The CDR3 DNA reads as TGTGCCAGCAGTTTCGGACAGGGATGGGAGACCCAGTACTTC. It codes for CASSFGQGWETQYF.

This clonotype was seen ten or more times. The chain links TRBV7-9 to TRBJ1-1; 8 nucleotides align to TRBD1. V lost 5 bases and J lost 3; bases outside the gene matches: 5. This CDR3 spans 14 amino acids. From germline, CDR1 is SEHNR and CDR2 FQNEAQ (reference sequence). In DNA form, the CDR3 reads TGTGCCAGCAGCACCCAACAGGGGGACACTGAAGCTTTCTTT. It specifies CASSTQQGDTEAFF.

The chain carries TRBV19 and TRBJ2-5; TRBD2 matches at 7 bases. From germline, CDR1 is LNHDA and CDR2 SQIVND (reference sequence). The length of the CDR3 is 15 residues. With 6 bases clipped from V and 5 bases from J, the junction kept 12 bases outside the gene matches. For the CDR3, the DNA is TGTGCCAGTAGGTTAGACGGGGGGATTGGTGAGACCCAGTACTTC. It encodes CASRLDGGIGETQYF.

A remark on this clonotype: Just one base apart from a much larger clone, this may be a read error. The V gene is TRBV7-9, the J gene TRBJ1-1; the D is unclear. CDR3 length equals 12 residues. CDR1 is SEHNR and CDR2 is FQNEAQ in the germline V gene (reference sequence). The V end lost 3 bases, the J end lost 7 bases, and 9 bases lay between the germline ends. The CDR3 sequence is CASSFGNFEAFF. The CDR3, as DNA: TGTGCCAGCAGCTTCGGAAATTTTGAAGCTTTCTTT.

This clonotype has only a few counts. The chain has TRBV20-1 and TRBJ1-5; D might be TRBD1 (6 bases). The CDR3 covers 16 residues. Trimming stripped 4 bases from V and 7 bases from J, with 23 bases between. Germline V gene data show CDR1 as DFQATT and CDR2 as SNEGSKA (reference sequence). CDR3 protein: CSATTGRGVLGQPQHF. DNA for the CDR3: TGCAGTGCTACGACCGGGAGGGGGGTCCTGGGCCAGCCCCAGCATTTT.

This clonotype was seen only a few times. The rearrangement uses TRBV7-2 and TRBJ2-2; 7 nucleotides agree with TRBD1. CDR1 and CDR2 (germline): SGHTA, FQGNSA. Trimming removed 2 bases from V and 6 bases from J; junction bases left unmatched: 3. This CDR3 region has 14 residues. The DNA of the CDR3 is TGTGCCAGCAGCTTAAGGGGGCCGGCCGGGGAGCTGTTTTTT. Protein: CASSLRGPAGELFF. The complete variable domain, with remaining parts taken from reference TRBV7-2 and TRBJ2-2, reads GAGVSQSPSNKVTEKGKDVELRCDPISGHTALYWYRQSLGQGLEFLIYFQGNSAPDKSGLPSDRFSAERTGGSVSTLTIQRTQQEDSAVYLCASSLRGPAGELFFGEGSRLTVL.

This rearrangement joins TRBV7-2 to TRBJ2-1; 7 bases map to TRBD1. The V and J ends lost 4 bases and 7 bases, in that order; junction bases with no gene match: 7. Germline CDR1 is SGHTA and CDR2 is FQGNSA. The CDR3 has 14 residues. CDR3 sequence (DNA): TGTGCCAGCAGCTCGCTCGGGACAGTGAATGAGCAGTTCTTC. Translating it yields CASSSLGTVNEQFF.